Following are 7 T cell receptor beta chains from one sample sequenced in a study of T-cell memory formation after mild COVID-19. TCRdb re-called the 5' RACE reads through MiXCR, storing one row per CDR3 protein. Among 250,000 to 400,000 distinct CDR3 sequences, around an eighth were seen once, and the ten largest hold roughly 23%. The specimen was PBMCs or a T cell subset sorted from them (not recorded which). The receptors were sampled from a man aged 18 to 30 who had mild COVID-19 (a few samples of this study predate the infection). Cell type and time point are not known.

V usage is TRBV3-1 and J usage is TRBJ1-2; D is ambiguous. Deletions cut 1 base from V and 11 bases from J, with 8 bases between. This CDR3 region has 11 residues. CDR1 is LGHDT, CDR2 YNNKEL, per germline (reference sequence). CDR3 region: CASSQGSAYTF. The CDR3 region has the DNA TGTGCCAGCAGCCAAGGTTCGGCATACACCTTC.

This clonotype came up once. This rearrangement joins TRBV4-1 to TRBJ1-1; D remains ambiguous. The V end lost 1 base, the J end lost 1 base, and 7 bases lay between the germline ends. The CDR3 is 14 residues long. Germline V CDR1 and CDR2: MGHRA, YSYEKL. CDR3 nucleotides: TGCGCCAGCAGCCAAGTTTTTACGAACACTGAAGCTTTCTTT. Amino acids: CASSQVFTNTEAFF.

This sequence joins TRBV7-6 and TRBJ2-7; the D call may be TRBD1 or TRBD2 (5 bases each). Germline V lookup: CDR1 SGHVS, CDR2 FNYEAQ. The germline V and J ends were trimmed by 4 bases and 7 bases, with 23 bases remaining between them. CDR3 length: 16 residues. The CDR3 sequence: CASSSTGTSALEEQYF. The CDR3 DNA follows: TGTGCCAGCAGCTCCACCGGGACGTCGGCCCTTGAAGAGCAGTACTTC.

This clonotype was found a few times. The chain joins TRBV7-2 to TRBJ2-1; tentatively, D is TRBD2 (7 bases). With 0 bases removed from V and 10 bases from J, the gap between germline ends came to 16 bases. This CDR3 spans 15 amino acids. Germline CDR1 is SGHTA and CDR2 is FQGNSA. This chain's CDR3 is CASSLAAGARLEQFF. In DNA form, the CDR3 reads TGTGCCAGCAGCTTAGCGGCGGGGGCCCGTCTAGAGCAGTTCTTC. Looking up the rest from reference TRBV7-2 and TRBJ2-1 gives the full variable domain: GAGVSQSPSNKVTEKGKDVELRCDPISGHTALYWYRQSLGQGLEFLIYFQGNSAPDKSGLPSDRFSAERTGGSVSTLTIQRTQQEDSAVYLCASSLAAGARLEQFFGPGTRLTVL.

The V gene is TRBV2, the J gene TRBJ2-7; D remains ambiguous. V was shortened by 4 bases and J by 6 bases, with 10 bases between the two germline ends. The CDR3 extends over 12 amino acids. CDR1 is SNHLY, CDR2 FYNNEI, per germline. CDR3 in DNA: TGTGCCAGCAGTGCAACTTTGGGCGAGCAGTACTTC. Protein sequence: CASSATLGEQYF.

This clonotype has a handful of counts. The rearrangement uses TRBV5-6 and TRBJ1-6, with D possibly TRBD1 on 6 matching bases. V was pared by 5 bases and J by 13 bases, with 19 bases between. Germline CDR1 SGHDT, CDR2 YYEEEE. The CDR3 is made up of 14 amino acids. The CDR3 is CASSYPGTLSPLHF. CDR3 nucleotides: TGTGCCAGCAGTTATCCCGGGACACTCTCTCCCCTCCACTTT.

This clonotype has at least ten counts. The J gene is TRBJ2-7, the V gene TRBV20-1; D not resolved. Trimming left V 1 base short and J 3 bases short, with 7 bases between. The germline V gene encodes CDR1 DFQATT and CDR2 SNEGSKA (reference sequence). This CDR3 is 12 amino acids long. The CDR3 nucleotides read TGCAGTGCTAGAGGTCGGATCTACGAGCAGTACTTC. It yields the protein CSARGRIYEQYF.